Following are 16 T cell receptor beta chains from one sample sequenced in a study of cytomegalovirus exposure and HLA in healthy donors. In the PCR, 60 Vbeta and 13 Jbeta primers were used. Using immunoSEQ multiplex PCR, the repertoire was profiled, and TCRdb retains in-frame clones only, with some absent. This repertoire comprises 60,000 to 100,000 clones; its ten largest clones make up about 4.6%. Sequencing used PBMCs. The source is a man younger than 40 in good health and CMV-seronegative.

This sequence joins TRBV5-1 and TRBJ1-1; tentatively, D is TRBD1 (6 bases). This CDR3 has 17 amino acids. Germline CDR1 and CDR2: SGHRS and YFSETQ. Trimming removed 1 base at V and 0 bases at J, with 16 bases between. CDR3 in amino acids: CASSLLGQSTMNTEAFF. The CDR3 nucleotides are TGCGCCAGCAGCTTGCTAGGACAGAGTACAATGAACACTGAAGCTTTCTTT. The variable domain in full, with the rest retrieved from reference TRBV5-1 and TRBJ1-1, is KAGVTQTPRYLIKTRGQQVTLSCSPISGHRSVSWYQQTPGQGLQFLFEYFSETQRNKGNFPGRFSGRQFSNSRSEMNVSTLELGDSALYLCASSLLGQSTMNTEAFFGQGTRLTVV.

The rearrangement joins TRBV19 to TRBJ2-2; D not certain. Germline V gives CDR1 LNHDA, CDR2 SQIVND (reference sequence). CDR3 size: 13 residues. V was shortened by 7 bases and J by 7 bases, with 13 bases between the two germline ends. CDR3 sequence: CASTPRGSGELFF. The CDR3 nucleotides read TGTGCCAGTACCCCTCGTGGCAGCGGGGAGCTGTTTTTT. Drawing the rest from reference TRBV19 and TRBJ2-2, the complete variable domain is DGGITQSPKYLFRKEGQNVTLSCEQNLNHDAMYWYRQDPGQGLRLIYYSQIVNDFQKGDIAEGYSVSREKKESFPLTVTSAQKNPTAFYLCASTPRGSGELFFGEGSRLTVL.

The chain carries TRBV19 and TRBJ2-7, with D possibly matching TRBD1 (5 bases). V was cut by 5 bases and J by 3 bases, with 14 bases left in between. The CDR3 runs 14 residues. Germline V gene data show CDR1 as LNHDA and CDR2 as SQIVND (reference sequence). The CDR3 is CASSVRVGHYEQYF. CDR3 bases: TGTGCCAGTAGTGTCAGGGTAGGCCACTACGAGCAGTACTTC.

V and J are TRBV6-5 and TRBJ2-6, with D unclear. Per germline, CDR1 MNHEY and CDR2 SVGAGI. V lost 7 bases to trimming and J lost 0 bases, with 10 bases between them. The CDR3 runs to 15 residues. The CDR3 is CASTSWSSGANVLTF. Written as DNA, the CDR3 is TGTGCCAGCACCTCCTGGAGCTCTGGGGCCAACGTCCTGACTTTC.

The chain carries TRBV11-2 and TRBJ2-7, with a weak D call TRBD2 (6 bases). Trimming pared 2 bases from V and 4 bases from J, leaving 18 bases between. In germline, CDR1 is SGHAT, CDR2 FQNNGV. CDR3 length: 16 residues. The DNA for the CDR3 is TGTGCCAGCAGCTTAAGGGACGGGAGCTTGGGTTACGAGCAGTACTTC. Translation gives CASSLRDGSLGYEQYF. The whole variable domain, filled in from reference TRBV11-2 and TRBJ2-7, reads EAGVAQSPRYKIIEKRQSVAFWCNPISGHATLYWYQQILGQGPKLLIQFQNNGVVDDSQLPKDRFSAERLKGVDSTLKIQPAKLEDSAVYLCASSLRDGSLGYEQYFGPGTRLTVT.

This sequence joins TRBV5-1 and TRBJ1-1, with D perhaps matching TRBD1 (6 bases). The CDR3 has 13 residues. Germline loops: CDR1 SGHRS, CDR2 YFSETQ. V was clipped by 4 bases and J by 2 bases, with 9 bases between them. In DNA form, the CDR3 reads TGCGCCAGCAGCACACAGGGAAACACTGAAGCTTTCTTT. Residues: CASSTQGNTEAFF.

This chain links TRBV5-1 with TRBJ2-7; 8 nucleotides line up with TRBD1. CDR1 is SGHRS and CDR2 is YFSETQ in the germline V gene. This CDR3 is built from 12 residues. The trim removed 7 bases at V and 6 bases at J, leaving 6 bases unmatched. The CDR3 sequence: CASGGDRPEQYF. The CDR3 DNA reads TGCGCCAGCGGTGGGGACAGGCCCGAGCAGTACTTC.

CDR3 nucleotides: TGTGCCAGCAGTGACGGGGTGGGCTACGAGCAGTACTTC. Its translation: CASSDGVGYEQYF. The V and J genes are TRBV6-1 and TRBJ2-7; weak D call: TRBD2 (5 bases). In germline, CDR1 is MNHNS, CDR2 SASEGT. CDR3 length equals 13 residues. The V and J ends lost 3 bases and 3 bases respectively, with 9 bases between them.

V usage is TRBV25-1 and J usage is TRBJ1-1; D is uncertain. Germline assignment: CDR1 MGHDK and CDR2 SYGVNS. This CDR3 has 14 residues. V was shortened by 8 bases and J by 5 bases, with 18 bases between the two germline ends. The CDR3: CASWITRRWTEAFF. CDR3 in DNA: TGTGCCAGCTGGATTACACGGAGGTGGACTGAAGCTTTCTTT.

The chain uses TRBV5-1 and TRBJ2-7; possible D gene TRBD1, 6 bases. This CDR3 comprises 17 residues. Germline V gene lookup returns CDR1 SGHRS and CDR2 YFSETQ. V dropped 0 bases and J dropped 1 base, with 17 bases sitting between them. The CDR3 spells CASSLVGSGTGSYEQYF. The CDR3 DNA follows: TGCGCCAGCAGCTTGGTTGGTTCAGGTACAGGGTCCTACGAGCAGTACTTC.

This chain connects TRBV7-2 to TRBJ2-7; the D gene is possibly TRBD2 (6 bases). Germline V gene sequence: CDR1 SGHTA, CDR2 FQGNSA. The V end was cut by 5 bases, the J end by 2 bases, with 16 bases between. The CDR3 consists of 15 residues. In nucleotides, the CDR3 is TGTGCCAGCAGCCCACCGAACGGGGGTACCTACGAGCAGTACTTC. The encoded protein is CASSPPNGGTYEQYF.

The chain combines TRBV5-4 with TRBJ1-1; no firm D call. The CDR3 loop spans 15 amino acids. V gave up 5 bases and J gave up 4 bases, with 18 bases separating them. From germline, CDR1 is SGHNT and CDR2 YYREEE (reference sequence). As DNA, the CDR3 is TGTGCCAGCAGTACACACTCTGAGGGTGTCACTGAAGCTTTCTTT. This codes for CASSTHSEGVTEAFF.

Concerning this clone: This sample also contains other DNA sequences that code for the same CDR3. The rearrangement joins TRBV5-6 to TRBJ1-5, with TRBD1 matching over 8 bases. Germline CDR1 SGHDT, CDR2 YYEEEE. Losses at the gene ends were 0 bases for V and 5 bases for J; bases not matched to a gene: 1. The CDR3 contains 14 residues. The CDR3 DNA reads TGTGCCAGCAGCTTGGCAGGGGGCGATCAGCCCCAGCATTTT. Residues: CASSLAGGDQPQHF.

V gene TRBV2 combines with J gene TRBJ2-6, with D unclear. The germline V gene encodes CDR1 SNHLY and CDR2 FYNNEI. The V and J ends lost 3 bases and 4 bases respectively, with 4 bases between them. CDR3 length: 13 amino acids. In DNA form, the CDR3 reads TGTGCCAGCAGTGACGGGGGGGCCAACGTCCTGACTTTC. It translates to CASSDGGANVLTF.

The chain uses TRBV7-8 and TRBJ1-5; 7 bases are shared with TRBD1. After removal of 4 bases from V and 4 bases from J, the junction contained 10 bases not matched to a gene. CDR3 length: 16 amino acids. Looked up from germline, CDR1 is SGHVS and CDR2 is FQNEAQ. CDR3 amino acids: CASSSQSGTVNQPQHF. CDR3 bases: TGTGCCAGCAGCTCCCAGTCTGGGACAGTTAATCAGCCCCAGCATTTT.

This rearrangement joins TRBV27 to TRBJ2-5, with a weak D call TRBD1 (5 bases). Germline lookup yields CDR1 MNHEY and CDR2 SMNVEV (reference sequence). Trimming removed 8 bases from V and 0 bases from J, with 13 bases in between. This CDR3 is built from 14 residues. CDR3 DNA: TGTGCCAGCGGCAGGGCAGTGTACCAAGAGACCCAGTACTTC. As protein: CASGRAVYQETQYF.